What follows are 18 T cell receptor beta chains derived from one specimen sequenced in a study of vaccination and CD4 T cells after COVID-19. The sample's treatment: roughly 10-day PBMC culture with coronavirus spike peptide pools or control peptides (ViraFEST assay). Cultured CD4+ T cell DNA underwent sequencing with the Oncomine TCR Beta short-read assay. TCRdb independently ran MiXCR on the PCR reads; one entry per CDR3 protein. This sample has some 11,000 distinct CDR3 sequences, with around 49% found just once. The antigens of these receptors remain unknown. Sequenced sample: CD4+ T cells from blood, cultured in vitro. The receptors come from a human donor who had recovered from COVID-19.

This clonotype was counted only a few times. V is TRBV20-1 and J is TRBJ2-5, with D perhaps TRBD2 (6 bases). The CDR3 runs 13 residues. V was trimmed by 3 bases and J by 4 bases, leaving 12 bases between them. The germline V gene encodes CDR1 DFQATT and CDR2 SNEGSKA (reference sequence). The CDR3 sequence is CSAREGYLETQYF. For the CDR3, the DNA is TGCAGTGCTAGGGAGGGATACCTAGAGACCCAGTACTTC.

V is TRBV21-1 and J is TRBJ2-7; the tabulated D call, TRBD2, remains unverified against the DNA. TRBV21-1 is assigned pseudogene status. The CDR3 is made up of 17 amino acids. The CDR3 sequence: CASSKASLLAGVVEQYF. The CDR3 nucleotides read TGTGCCAGCAGCAAAGCTTCTCTACTAGCGGGAGTTGTAGAGCAGTACTTC.

The chain couples TRBV7-8 to TRBJ2-7; no firm D call. Trimming cost V 3 bases and J 1 base, with 10 bases left between them. Germline CDR1 is SGHVS and CDR2 is FQNEAQ. This CDR3 is built from 14 residues. CDR3 coding DNA: TGTGCCAGCAGCTTTAAAACAGATTCCTACGAGCAGTACTTC. It encodes CASSFKTDSYEQYF.

V is TRBV7-9 and J is TRBJ2-7; TRBD2 matches 11 bases. The CDR3 contains 18 residues. The germline V gene encodes CDR1 SEHNR and CDR2 FQNEAQ (reference sequence). The junction had 13 bases not matched to a gene; V was cut back by 2 bases and J by 4 bases. CDR3 sequence (DNA): TGTGCCAGCAGCTTAAAGGCGGCCACTAGCGGGAGATCTTACGAGCAGTACTTC. Its translation is CASSLKAATSGRSYEQYF.

The sample holds one count of this clonotype. The genes are TRBV11-3 and TRBJ2-3; 7 nucleotides match TRBD1. Germline loops: CDR1 SGHNT, CDR2 YENEEA. J was trimmed by 1 base and V by 5 bases; bases with no gene match: 9. This CDR3 contains 16 residues. This chain's CDR3 is CASSLRQGQGTDTQYF. The DNA for the CDR3 is TGTGCCAGCAGCCTGCGTCAAGGACAGGGCACAGATACGCAGTATTTT.

The chain carries TRBV27 and TRBJ2-5; possibly TRBD1 for D (6 bases). The length of the CDR3 is 15 residues. Per the germline V gene, CDR1 is MNHEY and CDR2 is SMNVEV (reference sequence). Trimming cost V 7 bases and J 3 bases, with 18 bases left between them. The CDR3, as DNA: TGTGCCAGCAAACGGCATTACAGGGATGAAGAGACCCAGTACTTC. Translating gives CASKRHYRDEETQYF.

The V gene is TRBV11-2, the J gene TRBJ2-7, with a tentative D call TRBD1 (5 bases). With 5 bases removed from V and 1 base from J, the gap between germline ends came to 15 bases. The germline V gene encodes CDR1 SGHAT and CDR2 FQNNGV. The CDR3 extends over 15 amino acids. CDR3 coding DNA: TGTGCCAGCAGCCCGAGCAGGGTGGAGTCCTACGAGCAGTACTTC. As protein: CASSPSRVESYEQYF.

The chain employs TRBV12-3 or TRBV12-4 and TRBJ2-1; TRBD2 agrees at 14 bases. This CDR3 spans 15 amino acids. V was pared by 5 bases and J by 8 bases, with 5 bases of the junction left unmatched. DNA for the CDR3: TGTGCCAGCAGTCGAGGGACTAGCGGGAGTTATGAGCAGTTCTTC. It encodes CASSRGTSGSYEQFF.

The chain couples TRBV10-1 to TRBJ2-7; D call uncertain. The CDR3 loop spans 14 amino acids. Between the trimmed V and J ends, which lost 7 bases and 0 bases, there was a span of 13 bases. CDR1 and CDR2 (germline): WNHNN, SYGVQD (reference sequence). The CDR3 coding sequence is TGCGCCAGCATTCCTACACAGAGCTCCTACGAGCAGTACTTC. Translated, it gives CASIPTQSSYEQYF.

The DNA of the CDR3 is TGTGCCATCCTCGGGACTCCGTACTACGAGCAGTACTTC. It specifies CAILGTPYYEQYF. This chain links TRBV27 with TRBJ2-7, with D perhaps TRBD2 (6 bases). V was cut by 10 bases and J by 3 bases, with 16 bases left in between. The CDR3 is 13 residues long. Germline CDR1 and CDR2: MNHEY and SMNVEV (reference sequence).

The chain couples TRBV19 to TRBJ2-1, with D perhaps assigned TRBD1 or TRBD2 (5 bases each). V was cut by 6 bases and J by 0 bases, with 15 bases left in between. This CDR3 contains 16 residues. Germline V CDR1 and CDR2: LNHDA, SQIVND (reference sequence). The CDR3 nucleotides are TGTGCCAGTAGCAGGGACGGCCTGAGCTCCTACAATGAGCAGTTCTTC. Translated, it gives CASSRDGLSSYNEQFF.

The chain uses TRBV2 and TRBJ2-2; tentatively, D is TRBD2 (6 bases). Between the trimmed V and J ends, which lost 7 bases and 2 bases, there was a span of 14 bases. Germline V gene data show CDR1 as SNHLY and CDR2 as FYNNEI. CDR3 length: 15 amino acids. CDR3 region: CASKFRGLNTGELFF. CDR3 in DNA: TGTGCCAGCAAGTTTCGCGGACTAAACACCGGGGAGCTGTTTTTT. The full variable domain, rest sourced from reference TRBV2 and TRBJ2-2, is EPEVTQTPSHQVTQMGQEVILRCVPISNHLYFYWYRQILGQKVEFLVSFYNNEISEKSEIFDDQFSVERPDGSNFTLKIRSTKLEDSAMYFCASKFRGLNTGELFFGEGSRLTVL.

The chain is built from TRBV9 and TRBJ1-5; D unclear. The V gene's germline CDR1 is SGDLS and CDR2 YYNGEE. This CDR3 is 18 amino acids long. Trimming removed 0 bases at V and 5 bases at J, with 21 bases between. The CDR3 DNA reads TGTGCCAGCAGCGTAGAAGGTCGCGAGGCCCCGCCCGATCAGCCCCAGCATTTT. Protein: CASSVEGREAPPDQPQHF. The full variable domain, with the rest looked up from reference TRBV9 and TRBJ1-5, is DSGVTQTPKHLITATGQRVTLRCSPRSGDLSVYWYQQSLDQGLQFLIQYYNGEERAKGNILERFSAQQFPDLHSELNLSSLELGDSALYFCASSVEGREAPPDQPQHFGDGTRLSIL.

The rearrangement links TRBV6-1 to TRBJ1-1, with a tentative D call TRBD1 (6 bases). The CDR3 totals 13 residues. Germline CDR1 is MNHNS and CDR2 is SASEGT. Trimming took off 4 bases at V and 3 bases at J, with 9 bases between the two ends. This chain's CDR3 is CASSVGAHTEAFF. The DNA of the CDR3 is TGTGCCAGCAGTGTGGGGGCACACACTGAAGCTTTCTTT.

The chain is built from TRBV24-1 and TRBJ2-1; weak D call: TRBD2 (5 bases). CDR1 is KGHDR, CDR2 SFDVKD, per germline. V lost 0 bases and J lost 8, with 10 bases in between. CDR3 length: 14 amino acids. The CDR3 reads CATSDLNPRDEQFF. DNA for the CDR3: TGTGCCACCAGTGATTTGAACCCGAGGGATGAGCAGTTCTTC.

The V call is TRBV20-1, the J call TRBJ1-1; no clear D. Trimming removed 4 bases from V and 0 bases from J, with 15 bases in between. CDR1 is DFQATT, CDR2 SNEGSKA, per germline (reference sequence). The CDR3 contains 15 residues. The CDR3 DNA sequence: TGCAGTGCTATTGGTACGGCAGTCCTGAACACTGAAGCTTTCTTT. It specifies CSAIGTAVLNTEAFF.

The chain employs TRBV6-1 and TRBJ2-3; D is unresolved. This CDR3 spans 13 amino acids. V was trimmed by 4 bases and J by 4 bases, leaving 9 bases between them. The V gene's germline CDR1 is MNHNS and CDR2 SASEGT. In DNA, the CDR3 is TGTGCCAGCAGTGTCGAGGCGCCAGATACGCAGTATTTT. Translation gives CASSVEAPDTQYF.

This clonotype is a singleton in its sample. The chain employs TRBV20-1 and TRBJ2-3; the D is unclear. The CDR3 contains 16 residues. Germline loops: CDR1 DFQATT, CDR2 SNEGSKA (reference sequence). V dropped 7 bases and J dropped 5 bases, with 25 bases sitting between them. CDR3 sequence: CSGESQFGSYRDTQYF. In nucleotides, the CDR3 is TGCAGTGGAGAATCCCAGTTTGGTTCATATCGAGATACGCAGTATTTT.